These 26 T cell receptor beta chains share one sample of origin, sequenced in a study of CD8 T cells in Susac syndrome. It was with random hexamers that 0.5 to 1 ug RNA was reverse transcribed. TCRdb re-called the immunoSEQ multiplex PCR reads through MiXCR, storing one row per CDR3 protein. Of 110,000 or so distinct CDR3 sequences in the sample, about 92% were seen once. The sample consisted of CD4+ T cells from PBMCs. These receptors originate from a human donor with multiple sclerosis.

The chain joins TRBV18 to TRBJ2-5, with unresolved D. Germline CDR1 and CDR2: KGHSH and LQKENI. The CDR3 has 12 residues. Trimming left V 2 bases short and J 5 bases short, with 6 bases between. The CDR3 loop reads CASSPMTETQYF. DNA for the CDR3: TGTGCCAGCTCACCAATGACCGAGACCCAGTACTTC.

This chain uses TRBV3-1 with TRBJ2-7; no firm D call. V shed 1 base and J shed 1 base, with 14 bases lying between them. The CDR3 extends over 16 amino acids. Looked up from germline, CDR1 is LGHDT and CDR2 is YNNKEL (reference sequence). CDR3 bases: TGTGCCAGCAGCCAAGGTCCCGACACCGTATCCTACGAGCAGTACTTC. Translating it yields CASSQGPDTVSYEQYF.

The chain combines TRBV18 with TRBJ1-1, with D possibly TRBD1 on 6 matching bases. This CDR3 is 14 amino acids long. Germline CDR1 and CDR2: KGHSH and LQKENI. Trimming cost V 3 bases and J 3 bases, with 11 bases left between them. The CDR3 nucleotides read TGTGCCAGCTCACCGAGGGGGAAGGACACTGAAGCTTTCTTT. Translated, it gives CASSPRGKDTEAFF.

The V call is TRBV18, the J call TRBJ1-1; a possible D gene is TRBD1 (5 bases). The ends were cut back, 3 bases at V and 3 bases at J, with 8 bases in the middle. CDR1 and CDR2 (germline): KGHSH, LQKENI. The CDR3 length is 13 residues. CDR3 amino acids: CASSPRGDTEAFF. CDR3 DNA sequence: TGTGCCAGCTCACCCCGGGGGGACACTGAAGCTTTCTTT.

This chain connects TRBV5-4 to TRBJ2-1; 8 bases agree with TRBD2. The V and J ends lost 2 bases and 1 base, in that order; junction bases with no gene match: 8. CDR3 length: 17 amino acids. From germline, CDR1 is SGHNT and CDR2 YYREEE (reference sequence). The DNA of the CDR3 is TGTGCCAGCAGCTTATTAAGCGGGGGCCTTTCCTACAATGAGCAGTTCTTC. It codes for CASSLLSGGLSYNEQFF.

This chain uses TRBV28 with TRBJ1-5; D uncertain. Germline assignment: CDR1 MDHEN and CDR2 SYDVKM. Between the trimmed V and J ends, which lost 5 bases and 4 bases, there was a span of 3 bases. This CDR3 has 11 amino acids. As DNA, the CDR3 is TGTGCCAGCAGTCTGAATCAGCCCCAGCATTTT. Translation gives CASSLNQPQHF.

The CDR3 loop is CASSTVTGELFF. The CDR3 DNA reads TGTGCCAGCAGCACCGTCACCGGGGAGCTGTTTTTT. The chain carries TRBV6-6 and TRBJ2-2; no definite D call. V was trimmed by 6 bases and J by 4 bases, leaving 6 bases between them. From germline, CDR1 is MNHNY and CDR2 SVGAGI (reference sequence). The CDR3 consists of 12 residues.

A few counts support this clonotype. This chain connects TRBV29-1 to TRBJ1-1; D is ambiguous. The CDR3 has 11 amino acids. From germline, CDR1 is SQVTM and CDR2 ANQGSEA. The V end lost 2 bases, the J end lost 7 bases, and 8 bases lay between the germline ends. In DNA, the CDR3 is TGCAGCGTTGAACCCCGGAGTGAAGCTTTCTTT. As protein: CSVEPRSEAFF.

The rearrangement joins TRBV5-1 to TRBJ2-5; D unresolved. This CDR3 region has 14 residues. Germline CDR1 reads SGHRS; CDR2 reads YFSETQ. Trimming left V 4 bases short and J 3 bases short, with 13 bases between. The CDR3 region has the DNA TGCGCCAGCAGCGCGTCTACCCCGAAAGAGACCCAGTACTTC. It specifies CASSASTPKETQYF. Full variable domain (remainder filled in from reference TRBV5-1 and TRBJ2-5): KAGVTQTPRYLIKTRGQQVTLSCSPISGHRSVSWYQQTPGQGLQFLFEYFSETQRNKGNFPGRFSGRQFSNSRSEMNVSTLELGDSALYLCASSASTPKETQYFGPGTRLLVL.

The CDR3 nucleotides read TGTGCCAGCAGCCAAGTCCGGACAGGAAACACCGGGGAGCTGTTTTTT. It codes for CASSQVRTGNTGELFF. The chain recombines TRBV14 with TRBJ2-2; 7 bases fit TRBD1. Germline loops: CDR1 SGHDN, CDR2 FVKESK. CDR3 size: 16 residues. J lost 2 bases, V lost 1 base, and 4 bases had no gene match.

V is TRBV19 and J is TRBJ2-7; 10 bases match TRBD1. Trimming removed 8 bases from V and 3 bases from J; junction bases left unmatched: 13. Germline lookup yields CDR1 LNHDA and CDR2 SQIVND (reference sequence). CDR3 length: 16 residues. CDR3 bases: TGTGCCAGTCGTCGATTCGGGACAGGGGCGGACTACGAGCAGTACTTC. The encoded protein is CASRRFGTGADYEQYF.

In its sample, this clonotype was seen a few times. The chain is built from TRBV7-9 and TRBJ1-1; 10 nucleotides line up with TRBD1. The length of the CDR3 is 11 residues. With V trimmed by 5 bases and J by 11 bases, 2 bases remained unmatched. Germline V CDR1 and CDR2: SEHNR, FQNEAQ (reference sequence). The CDR3 protein is CASSVDRGAFF. The CDR3 nucleotides read TGTGCCAGCAGCGTGGACAGGGGGGCTTTCTTT.

The rearrangement links TRBV3-1 to TRBJ1-4; the D gene is possibly TRBD1 (5 bases). The CDR3 is made up of 16 amino acids. The germline V gene has CDR1 LGHDT and CDR2 YNNKEL (reference sequence). With 4 bases removed from V and 2 bases from J, the gap between germline ends came to 14 bases. The CDR3 reads CASSRDWGLTNEKLFF. In DNA, the CDR3 is TGTGCCAGCAGCCGAGATTGGGGCCTGACTAATGAAAAACTGTTTTTT.

This rearrangement joins TRBV7-3 to TRBJ2-1, with 8 bases fitting TRBD2. CDR3 size: 13 residues. The V segment lost 6 bases and the J segment 3 bases; nucleotides outside the gene matches: 1. Germline lookup yields CDR1 SGHTA and CDR2 FQGTGA. CDR3 in DNA: TGTGCCAGCAGTAGCGGGGTCTACAATGAGCAGTTCTTC. Its protein is CASSSGVYNEQFF. Variable domain in full (rest from reference TRBV7-3 and TRBJ2-1): GAGVSQTPSNKVTEKGKYVELRCDPISGHTALYWYRQSLGQGPEFLIYFQGTGAADDSGLPNDRFFAVRPEGSVSTLKIQRTERGDSAVYLCASSSGVYNEQFFGPGTRLTVL.

V is TRBV18 and J is TRBJ2-2, with D possibly matching TRBD2 (5 bases). This CDR3 contains 15 residues. CDR1 is KGHSH and CDR2 is LQKENI in the germline V gene. V lost 2 bases to trimming and J lost 5 bases, with 12 bases between them. Here the CDR3 reads CASSPATRGTGELFF. In DNA, the CDR3 is TGTGCCAGCTCACCAGCGACACGGGGAACCGGGGAGCTGTTTTTT.

V and J are TRBV20-1 and TRBJ1-5, with a possible D match to TRBD1 (5 bases). V was trimmed by 3 bases and J by 7 bases, leaving 10 bases between them. This CDR3 has 12 residues. CDR1 DFQATT and CDR2 SNEGSKA come from the germline V gene (reference sequence). CDR3 sequence: CSARAGLQPQHF. CDR3 sequence (DNA): TGCAGTGCTAGGGCAGGGTTACAGCCCCAGCATTTT.

The chain carries TRBV7-2 and TRBJ1-3; no clear D gene. The CDR3 covers 15 residues. Trimming took 1 base from V and 3 from J, leaving 10 bases between them. CDR1 SGHTA and CDR2 FQGNSA come from the germline V gene. CDR3 coding DNA: TGTGCCAGCAGCTTAGGAGGGTTACGTGGAAACACCATATATTTT. Translated, it gives CASSLGGLRGNTIYF. The full variable domain, with the rest looked up from reference TRBV7-2 and TRBJ1-3, is GAGVSQSPSNKVTEKGKDVELRCDPISGHTALYWYRQSLGQGLEFLIYFQGNSAPDKSGLPSDRFSAERTGGSVSTLTIQRTQQEDSAVYLCASSLGGLRGNTIYFGEGSWLTVV.

V is TRBV30 and J is TRBJ1-1, with 7 bases lining up with TRBD1. Germline V gene data show CDR1 as GTSNPN and CDR2 as SVGIG (reference sequence). Losses at the gene ends were 0 bases for V and 3 bases for J; bases not matched to a gene: 1. The CDR3 is 13 amino acids. CDR3 in DNA: TGTGCCTGGAGTGTAGACAGGGACACTGAAGCTTTCTTT. Translating gives CAWSVDRDTEAFF.

The chain recombines TRBV5-4 with TRBJ1-2, with D perhaps TRBD1 (6 bases). Germline V CDR1 and CDR2: SGHNT, YYREEE (reference sequence). V was clipped by 2 bases and J by 8 bases, with 16 bases between them. The CDR3 sequence is 14 residues long. CDR3 bases: TGTGCCAGCAGCTTCGACAGGTTGGCGGAGGGCTACACCTTC. Translation gives CASSFDRLAEGYTF. Variable domain in full (rest from reference TRBV5-4 and TRBJ1-2): ETGVTQSPTHLIKTRGQQVTLRCSSQSGHNTVSWYQQALGQGPQFIFQYYREEENGRGNFPPRFSGLQFPNYSSELNVNALELDDSALYLCASSFDRLAEGYTFGSGTRLTVV.

CDR3 in DNA: TGTGCCAGCAGCCAAGAGAGAGGGGCTGGCTACACCTTC. Its translation is CASSQERGAGYTF. The gene calls are TRBV16 and TRBJ1-2, with a weak D call TRBD1 (5 bases). The V end was cut by 2 bases, the J end by 7 bases, with 11 bases between. Per the germline V gene, CDR1 is KGHSY and CDR2 is FQNENV. The CDR3 length is 13 residues.

V gene TRBV29-1 combines with J gene TRBJ2-7; 8 nucleotides agree with TRBD2. The germline V gene encodes CDR1 SQVTM and CDR2 ANQGSEA. V lost 8 bases, J lost 2 bases, and 11 bases stayed unmatched. This CDR3 is 14 amino acids long. DNA of the CDR3: TGCAGCTGCCGAATCGGTAGCGGGACCTACGAGCAGTACTTC. Its translation: CSCRIGSGTYEQYF.

The chain is built from TRBV5-1 and TRBJ1-4; the D gene is possibly TRBD1 (6 bases). Trimming cost V 4 bases and J 4 bases, with 11 bases left between them. Germline V lookup: CDR1 SGHRS, CDR2 YFSETQ. The CDR3 is made up of 14 amino acids. CDR3 in DNA: TGCGCCAGCAGCCTCGGACAGTTTAATGAAAAACTGTTTTTT. Its protein product is CASSLGQFNEKLFF.

This chain connects TRBV3-1 to TRBJ2-6; no clear D. There are 15 residues in the CDR3. V gave up 4 bases and J gave up 4 bases, with 11 bases separating them. The germline V gene encodes CDR1 LGHDT and CDR2 YNNKEL (reference sequence). The chain's CDR3 is CASSPEIRGANVLTF. CDR3 sequence (DNA): TGTGCCAGCAGCCCCGAAATACGGGGGGCCAACGTCCTGACTTTC.

This chain uses TRBV7-9 with TRBJ1-2; D unresolved. The CDR3 sequence is 13 residues long. Germline loops: CDR1 SEHNR, CDR2 FQNEAQ (reference sequence). The V end lost 1 base, the J end lost 7 bases, and 10 bases lay between the germline ends. The CDR3 region has the DNA TGTGCCAGCAGCTTAGAGGTGGAGGGTGGCTACACCTTC. Its protein is CASSLEVEGGYTF.

CDR3 region: CASSLNYEQYF. DNA for the CDR3: TGTGCCAGCAGCCTCAACTACGAGCAGTACTTC. The rearrangement uses TRBV7-2 and TRBJ2-7; D ambiguous. This CDR3 is 11 amino acids long. Germline V gene sequence: CDR1 SGHTA, CDR2 FQGNSA. The V gene lost 5 bases and the J gene lost 3 bases, with 5 bases spanning the gap.

The J gene is TRBJ1-2, the V gene TRBV12-3 or TRBV12-4; possibly TRBD1 for D (5 bases). The CDR3 sequence is 15 residues long. V dropped 0 bases and J dropped 7 bases, with 15 bases sitting between them. CDR3 in DNA: TGTGCCAGCAGTTTAGCCTTAGGGCCAGGGTCTGGCTACACCTTC. Translated, it gives CASSLALGPGSGYTF.